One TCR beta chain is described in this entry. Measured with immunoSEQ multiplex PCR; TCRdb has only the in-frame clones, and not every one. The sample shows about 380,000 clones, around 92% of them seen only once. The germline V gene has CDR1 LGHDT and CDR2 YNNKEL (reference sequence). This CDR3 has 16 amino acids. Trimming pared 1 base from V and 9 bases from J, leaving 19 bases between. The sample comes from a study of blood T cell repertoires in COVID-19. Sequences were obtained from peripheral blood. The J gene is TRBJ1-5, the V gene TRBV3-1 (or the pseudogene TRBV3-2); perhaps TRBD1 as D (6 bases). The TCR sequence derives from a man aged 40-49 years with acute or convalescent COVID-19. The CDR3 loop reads CASSQGGGRGVRPQHF. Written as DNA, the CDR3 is TGTGCCAGCAGCCAAGGAGGGGGTCGGGGGGTCAGGCCCCAGCATTTT.